This TCR beta chain was identified during a study of blood T cell repertoires in COVID-19. This CDR3 has 13 amino acids. V was clipped by 0 bases and J by 8 bases, with 10 bases between them. Germline V lookup: CDR1 ENHRY, CDR2 SYGVKD. Source study methods: Amplification from reference gene primers served as the basis for estimated nucleated cell counts. Libraries were prepared by immunoSEQ multiplex PCR; TCRdb keeps only in-frame clonotypes and omits some of them. V, J and clone size reflect that table, while D and trimming were determined from the DNA. The sample has around 130,000 clones, about 74% seen once.

The V call is TRBV10-3, the J call TRBJ1-2; tentatively, D is TRBD1 (6 bases). The sample was peripheral blood. This clonotype was sampled from a man aged 50 or older with acute or convalescent COVID-19. The chain's CDR3 is CAISESRGHGYTF. In nucleotides, the CDR3 is TGTGCCATCAGTGAGTCCAGGGGTCACGGCTACACCTTC.